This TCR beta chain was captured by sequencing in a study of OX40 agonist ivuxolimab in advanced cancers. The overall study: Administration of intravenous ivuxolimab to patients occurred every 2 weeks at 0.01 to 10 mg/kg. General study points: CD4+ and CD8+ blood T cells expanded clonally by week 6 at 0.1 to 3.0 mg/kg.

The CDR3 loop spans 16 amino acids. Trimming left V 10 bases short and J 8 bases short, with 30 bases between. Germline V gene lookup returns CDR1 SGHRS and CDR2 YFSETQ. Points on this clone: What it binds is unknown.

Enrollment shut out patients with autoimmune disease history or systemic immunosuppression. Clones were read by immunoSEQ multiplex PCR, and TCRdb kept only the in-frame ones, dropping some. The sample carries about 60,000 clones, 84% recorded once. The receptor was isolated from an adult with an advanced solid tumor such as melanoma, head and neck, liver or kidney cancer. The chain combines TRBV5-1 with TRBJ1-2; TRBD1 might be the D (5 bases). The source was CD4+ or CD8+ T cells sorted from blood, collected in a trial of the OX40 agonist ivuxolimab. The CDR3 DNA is TGCGCCCCACCCCAGCTCGGCCCAGGGAACTCTAGGGGCTACACCTTC. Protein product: CAPPQLGPGNSRGYTF. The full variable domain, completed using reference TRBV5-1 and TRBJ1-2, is KAGVTQTPRYLIKTRGQQVTLSCSPISGHRSVSWYQQTPGQGLQFLFEYFSETQRNKGNFPGRFSGRQFSNSRSEMNVSTLELGDSALYLCAPPQLGPGNSRGYTFGSGTRLTVV.